Listed below are T cell receptor beta chains from one sample, sequenced in a study of blood T cell repertoires in COVID-19. Sequenced by immunoSEQ multiplex PCR; TCRdb stores in-frame clones only, minus some. The table shows 150,000 to 200,000 clones, with about 79% occurring only once. The sample comprised peripheral blood. Every receptor here comes from a woman in her seventies with acute or convalescent COVID-19. Both conserved end residues are part of each CDR3. Rows give clone size only sometimes, using once, few, many, or a class for an expanded clone.

NA,TRBV29-1,CSADRGMEAFF
NA,TRBV5-1,CASSLAGAGNTIYF
NA,TRBV19,CASSTAGDLGNQPQHF
NA,TRBV6-5,CASGRGGHTGELFF
NA,TRBV11-2,CASSPRTGGGEAFF
NA,TRBV5-6,CASSLDRGQPQHF
NA,TRBV28,CASRPSGGNYGYTF
NA,TRBV30,CAWRDRGQEKLFF
once,TRBV2,CASIPRAYGEQFF
NA,TRBV27,CASSLGQGSNQPQHF
NA,TRBV19,CASSINLGLLAKNIQYF
NA,TRBV7-9,CASSLSGGHGYTF
NA,TRBV19,CASSIMGTSGSNEQFF
NA,TRBV7-9,CASSSTTRGNEQFF
NA,TRBV6-4,CASSVDSGGLNNEQFF
NA,TRBV2,CASSVSRVVEKLFF
once,TRBV11-2,CASRLELGGPGYEQFF
NA,TRBV5-6,CASSPGTGAPNSGANVLTF
NA,TRBV19,CASSLRTSYNEQFF
NA,TRBV4-1,CASSQANLGGRGNEQFF
NA,TRBV5-1,CASSLRTADNEQFF
NA,TRBV20-1,CSASPRSQGFNLDIQYF
NA,TRBV5-8,CASSIAGQGYGYTF
NA,TRBV24-1,CATSDFSGGSYNEQFF
NA,TRBV19,CASTPVIGQGQNQHF
NA,TRBV7-3,CASSVNRGGTDTQYF
NA,TRBV6-5,CASRKTGSPLHF